This T cell receptor (beta chain) was sequenced in a study of cytomegalovirus exposure and HLA in healthy donors. Study summary: Earlier work reported 100 million or so unique TCR beta sequences from about 170 million T cells.

PCR employed 60 Vbeta and 13 Jbeta primers. This table comes from immunoSEQ multiplex PCR, and its TCRdb copy is limited to in-frame clones, with some not included. The data hold around 100,000 clones, with roughly three quarters observed a single time. This CDR3 is 14 amino acids long. The V gene end was trimmed by 7 bases and the J gene end by 4 bases; junction bases not matched to a gene: 7. Per the germline V gene, CDR1 is MNHNY and CDR2 is SVGAGI (reference sequence). Whole-study results and caveats: Being productive about 87% or about 30% of the time was typical of most TCR beta V segments in an earlier analysis.

This clone has just one count. The antigen remains undetermined. The sequence derives from a male donor in good health and CMV-seropositive. The specimen was PBMCs. The gene calls are TRBV6-6 and TRBJ2-3; 8 bases map to TRBD1. The CDR3 region is CASISDREADTQYF. CDR3 bases: TGTGCCAGCATCTCGGACAGGGAAGCAGATACGCAGTATTTT.